This record concerns one T cell receptor (beta chain) sequence. Antigen: not known. The data originate from a study of shared clonotypes between healthy human individuals. Study-wide background: The cohort had a couple of women and three men, ages 18 to 49.

J gave up 2 bases and V 6 bases, and 9 bases lay outside the gene matches. Per the germline V gene, CDR1 is SQVTM and CDR2 is ANQGSEA. The CDR3 totals 14 residues. Running of the assay took place at deep level. Replicate PCRs were loaded with around 280 ng DNA from unsorted PBMC, about 30,000 T cell genomes. Sequencing was performed with immunoSEQ multiplex PCR; in TCRdb, only in-frame clones are kept and a portion is missing. The data show hundreds of thousands of clones, roughly 72% seen once. Study results and limitations: Clonotype sharing across donors was expected to vary with sequencing depth.

The sequence was obtained from a woman between 40 and 50 years old in good health. Some clones in this sample may be carry-over from other donors' samples. The specimen was PBMCs. The rearrangement joins TRBV29-1 to TRBJ2-5; the match to TRBD1 covers 7 bases. CDR3 region: CSVLDRVAQETQYF. In nucleotides, the CDR3 is TGCAGCGTCCTCGACAGGGTAGCTCAAGAGACCCAGTACTTC. Full variable domain (remainder filled in from reference TRBV29-1 and TRBJ2-5): SAVISQKPSRDICQRGTSLTIQCQVDSQVTMMFWYRQQPGQSLTLIATANQGSEATYESGFVIDKFPISRPNLTFSTLTVSNMSPEDSSIYLCSVLDRVAQETQYFGPGTRLLVL.